The T cell receptor beta chain described here comes from a study of PD-L1 blockade in urothelial cancer. Overall study context: Samples of blood were analyzed 3 weeks (second dose) and 6 weeks after treatment start. Reported median T cell count for blood samples was about 150,000. Whole-study results and caveats: Clonality of blood TCR below the median before treatment predicted better survival.

Remarks on this clone: Its antigen is not identified.

Described time point: pretreatment peripheral blood. Between 1 and 8 samples per patient were obtained, pretreatment and on-treatment. V was clipped by 4 bases and J by 1 base, with 10 bases between them. This CDR3 region has 14 residues. Germline V gene data show CDR1 as MDHEN and CDR2 as SYDVKM. Here immunoSEQ multiplex PCR was the method, and the copy in TCRdb shows in-frame clones only, minus some. The repertoire holds 40,000 or so clones, with 82% as singletons. V and J are TRBV28 and TRBJ1-1; a weak D match, TRBD1 (6 bases). This specimen consisted of PBMCs, obtained around atezolizumab (anti-PD-L1) treatment. The source of this sequence is a man in his 60s with urothelial cancer. The CDR3 nucleotides are TGTGCCAGCAGTTACTGGGACAAGAACACTGAAGCTTTCTTT. This translates into CASSYWDKNTEAFF.